This is a list of T cell receptor beta chains from one sample in a study of immune characterization of retroperitoneal liposarcoma. TCRdb reprocessed the PCR reads with MiXCR, giving one entry per CDR3 protein. The table has around 1,100 distinct CDR3 sequences, about 18% seen once. Sequenced: tumor tissue. These receptors came from a male donor with retroperitoneal liposarcoma. CDR3s include the opening cysteine and the closing phenylalanine or tryptophan. Each record gives: clone size, V gene, J gene, CDR3 protein. Part of the rows lack a size; the others show once, few, many or a class for expanded clones.

clone_size: NA; v_call: TRBV6-2/TRBV6-3; j_call: TRBJ2-4; cdr3_aa: CASRTGTGSNIQYF
clone_size: NA; v_call: TRBV25-1; j_call: TRBJ1-4; cdr3_aa: CASSEWGTGNEKLFF
clone_size: few; v_call: TRBV7-9; j_call: NA; cdr3_aa: CASSPGARSSYNEQYF
clone_size: NA; v_call: TRBV27; j_call: TRBJ2-1; cdr3_aa: CASSPRLDYNEQFF
clone_size: NA; v_call: TRBV7-2; j_call: TRBJ1-4; cdr3_aa: CASSFGMNEKLFF
clone_size: large; v_call: TRBV7-6; j_call: TRBJ2-1; cdr3_aa: CASSLEVVLAEQFF
clone_size: medium-sized; v_call: TRBV27; j_call: TRBJ2-3; cdr3_aa: CASIPAPVGQMSTDTQYF
clone_size: large; v_call: TRBV6-1; j_call: TRBJ2-1; cdr3_aa: CASSQNSRYEQFF
clone_size: medium-sized; v_call: TRBV7-2; j_call: TRBJ2-3; cdr3_aa: CASRSRAGGGTDTQYF
clone_size: large; v_call: TRBV7-6; j_call: NA; cdr3_aa: CASSPRTSGNNEQYF
clone_size: large; v_call: TRBV6-4; j_call: TRBJ1-2; cdr3_aa: CASSDSGQGIGGYTF
clone_size: NA; v_call: TRBV6-1; j_call: TRBJ2-1; cdr3_aa: CASSTSGLGNEQFF
clone_size: medium-sized; v_call: TRBV6-1; j_call: NA; cdr3_aa: CASTLRTSGSGEQYF
clone_size: medium-sized; v_call: TRBV28; j_call: NA; cdr3_aa: CASSIFGYYEQYF
clone_size: medium-sized; v_call: TRBV6-1; j_call: TRBJ2-4; cdr3_aa: CASSPKGWAKNIQYF
clone_size: large; v_call: TRBV6-6; j_call: TRBJ2-5; cdr3_aa: CASSYDTLETQYF
clone_size: NA; v_call: TRBV11-3; j_call: TRBJ2-1; cdr3_aa: CASSPLGGGYEQFF
clone_size: medium-sized; v_call: TRBV6-6; j_call: TRBJ2-1; cdr3_aa: CASREGGLEDEQFF
clone_size: medium-sized; v_call: TRBV11-2; j_call: TRBJ2-3; cdr3_aa: CASSLAGGAPDTQYF
clone_size: NA; v_call: TRBV6-4; j_call: TRBJ2-6; cdr3_aa: CASHMEQGTGANVLTF
clone_size: few; v_call: TRBV7-2; j_call: NA; cdr3_aa: CASSSYRESPSYEQYF
clone_size: NA; v_call: TRBV7-2; j_call: NA; cdr3_aa: CASSLTSGGGETQFF
clone_size: NA; v_call: TRBV2; j_call: TRBJ2-1; cdr3_aa: CASSEVSVSYNEQFF
clone_size: medium-sized; v_call: TRBV7-6; j_call: TRBJ2-3; cdr3_aa: CASSLAGAHTHGDTQYF
clone_size: medium-sized; v_call: TRBV6-1; j_call: TRBJ2-1; cdr3_aa: CASSWGIRETQFF
clone_size: NA; v_call: TRBV7-2; j_call: TRBJ2-1; cdr3_aa: CASSFSGSTYEQFF
clone_size: NA; v_call: TRBV7-8; j_call: NA; cdr3_aa: CASSLRFGPRYEQYF
clone_size: medium-sized; v_call: TRBV6-9; j_call: TRBJ2-1; cdr3_aa: CASSYLAESAYNEQFF
clone_size: medium-sized; v_call: TRBV6-1; j_call: TRBJ2-3; cdr3_aa: CASSLRRTEQDTQYF
clone_size: medium-sized; v_call: TRBV7-2; j_call: NA; cdr3_aa: CASSLTSGSAEQYF
clone_size: medium-sized; v_call: TRBV7-2; j_call: NA; cdr3_aa: CASSRDGHYEQYF
clone_size: medium-sized; v_call: TRBV6-1; j_call: TRBJ2-1; cdr3_aa: CASSVVYEQFF
clone_size: medium-sized; v_call: TRBV6-9; j_call: NA; cdr3_aa: CASSYTGNYEQYF
clone_size: NA; v_call: TRBV27; j_call: NA; cdr3_aa: CASSIRPDGQGVSYEQYF
clone_size: medium-sized; v_call: TRBV12-3/TRBV12-4; j_call: TRBJ2-1; cdr3_aa: CASSLGDSASSYNEQFF
clone_size: medium-sized; v_call: TRBV11-3; j_call: TRBJ1-1; cdr3_aa: CASRRGQGNSEAFF
clone_size: large; v_call: TRBV6-1; j_call: TRBJ2-1; cdr3_aa: CASSDKRGGGDEQFF
clone_size: few; v_call: TRBV6-1; j_call: TRBJ2-1; cdr3_aa: CASRLAVWSEQFF
clone_size: medium-sized; v_call: TRBV7-2; j_call: TRBJ2-1; cdr3_aa: CASRQRAVETQFF
clone_size: large; v_call: TRBV7-2; j_call: TRBJ2-3; cdr3_aa: CASSLDSGGTDTQYF
clone_size: large; v_call: TRBV12-3/TRBV12-4; j_call: NA; cdr3_aa: CASSWGDRESETQYF
clone_size: large; v_call: TRBV6-1; j_call: TRBJ2-5; cdr3_aa: CASSEADRYQETQYF
clone_size: large; v_call: TRBV6-1; j_call: TRBJ2-1; cdr3_aa: CASSEEYGTYEQFF
clone_size: large; v_call: TRBV24-1; j_call: TRBJ2-1; cdr3_aa: CATGLAGYEQFF
clone_size: medium-sized; v_call: TRBV6-6; j_call: TRBJ2-3; cdr3_aa: CASSWQGIGTDTQYF
clone_size: NA; v_call: TRBV7-6; j_call: TRBJ2-5; cdr3_aa: CASSPLAGGVGGQETQYF
clone_size: large; v_call: TRBV6-1; j_call: TRBJ2-1; cdr3_aa: CASSERQVSSYNEQFF
clone_size: medium-sized; v_call: TRBV11-2; j_call: TRBJ2-1; cdr3_aa: CASSLDARDRGQETQFF